One TCR beta chain is described in this entry. CDR3 size: 17 residues. Germline V gene data show CDR1 as MDHEN and CDR2 as SYDVKM. Trimming left V 3 bases short and J 0 bases short, with 17 bases between. The record originates from a study of blood T cell repertoires in COVID-19. Study at large: Specimens from acute and convalescent COVID-19 originated in the United States, Italy and Spain.

All exposed participants met a person with COVID-19 within 2 weeks before entering the study. Per the authors' pipeline: The assay estimated nucleated cells by amplifying reference gene primers. TCRdb's copy holds only in-frame clones and misses some; the assay was immunoSEQ multiplex PCR. V and J calls and clone size are copied from that table; D and trimming were computed from the DNA. The sample lists about 320,000 clones; roughly 85% were seen once. This sequence was found in a woman in her thirties who had been exposed to COVID-19. The specimen was PBMCs or T cells enriched from blood (not recorded which). This rearrangement joins TRBV28 to TRBJ1-1; perhaps TRBD1 as D (6 bases). CDR3 amino acids: CASSLGRGPHMNTEAFF. The DNA of the CDR3 is TGTGCCAGCAGTTTGGGCAGGGGACCGCACATGAACACTGAAGCTTTCTTT.